The T cell receptor (beta chain) described here comes from a study of post-analysis software for immune sequencing data. In the study overall: Relapsing-remitting, secondary progressive and progressive-relapsing forms made up the multiple sclerosis disease courses.

In this sample, this clonotype turned up once. Its cognate antigen is unknown. Study results and limitations: Controls had significantly higher normalized Chao1 diversity than multiple sclerosis patients. Included in a set of five TRBV segments more frequent in patients than controls were TRBV5-6, TRBV5-1 and TRBV20-1. Strong co-clustering by F measure linked samples that shared a preparation batch.

Germline V CDR1 and CDR2: DFQATT, SNEGSKA (reference sequence). The CDR3 is 13 residues long. The TCR beta cDNA libraries carried unique molecular identifiers. TCRdb ran MiXCR on the PCR reads and lists one entry per CDR3 protein. The table includes 700,000 to 900,000 distinct CDR3 sequences, roughly 50% detected once. Sequenced material: blood. The genes are TRBV20-1 and TRBJ2-1; D ambiguous. The better agreement between TRBJ2-7 and the DNA end casts doubt on the J call. The TCR sequence derives from a girl aged 10-17 years with multiple sclerosis. The CDR3 DNA reads TGCAGTGCTGCCAGTCTAGACTCCTACGAGCAGTACTTC. The encoded protein is CSAASLDSYEQYF.